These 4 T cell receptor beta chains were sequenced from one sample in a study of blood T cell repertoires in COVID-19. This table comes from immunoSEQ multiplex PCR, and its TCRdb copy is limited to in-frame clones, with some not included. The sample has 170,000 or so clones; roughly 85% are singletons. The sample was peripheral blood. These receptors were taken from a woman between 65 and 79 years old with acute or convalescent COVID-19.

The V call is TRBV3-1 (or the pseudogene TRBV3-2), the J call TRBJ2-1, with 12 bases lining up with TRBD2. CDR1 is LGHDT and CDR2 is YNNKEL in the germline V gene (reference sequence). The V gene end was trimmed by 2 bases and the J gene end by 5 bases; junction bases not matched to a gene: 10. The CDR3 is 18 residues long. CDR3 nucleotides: TGTGCCAGCAGCCAAAATCGAGGGACTAGCGGGTTTGACAATGAGCAGTTCTTC. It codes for CASSQNRGTSGFDNEQFF.

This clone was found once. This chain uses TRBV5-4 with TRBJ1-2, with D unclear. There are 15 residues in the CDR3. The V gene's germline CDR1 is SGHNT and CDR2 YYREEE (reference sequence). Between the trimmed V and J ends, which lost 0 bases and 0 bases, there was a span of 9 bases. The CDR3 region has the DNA TGTGCCAGCAGCTTGGGGGGAGCGTCTAACTATGGCTACACCTTC. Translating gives CASSLGGASNYGYTF.

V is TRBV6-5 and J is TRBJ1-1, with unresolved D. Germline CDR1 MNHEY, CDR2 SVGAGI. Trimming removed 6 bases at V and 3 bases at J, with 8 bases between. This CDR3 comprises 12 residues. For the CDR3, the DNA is TGTGCCAGCAGCAATTCAGACACTGAAGCTTTCTTT. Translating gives CASSNSDTEAFF.

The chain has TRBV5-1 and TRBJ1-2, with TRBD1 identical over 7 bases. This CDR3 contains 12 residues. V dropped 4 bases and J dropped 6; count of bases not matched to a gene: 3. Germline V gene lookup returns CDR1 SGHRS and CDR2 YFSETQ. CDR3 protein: CASSPTGNGYTF. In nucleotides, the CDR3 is TGCGCCAGCAGCCCGACAGGGAATGGCTACACCTTC. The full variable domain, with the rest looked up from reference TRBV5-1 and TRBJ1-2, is KAGVTQTPRYLIKTRGQQVTLSCSPISGHRSVSWYQQTPGQGLQFLFEYFSETQRNKGNFPGRFSGRQFSNSRSEMNVSTLELGDSALYLCASSPTGNGYTFGSGTRLTVV.